Listed here are 32 T cell receptor beta chains from one sample, sequenced in a study of blood T cell repertoires in COVID-19. Data came from immunoSEQ multiplex PCR; TCRdb stores just in-frame clones and leaves some out. The table shows approximately 250,000 clones, with around nine tenths occurring only once. Sequencing used peripheral blood. All receptors come from a woman aged 55 to 70 who had recovered from COVID-19.

The V and J genes are TRBV9 and TRBJ2-6; 16 nucleotides align to TRBD2. The CDR3 has 20 amino acids. Trimming removed 4 bases from V and 1 base from J; junction bases left unmatched: 8. Per the germline V gene, CDR1 is SGDLS and CDR2 is YYNGEE. Written as DNA, the CDR3 is TGTGCCAGCAGCCGTCCCCCGGGACTAGCGGGGGGGTCTGGGGCCAACGTCCTGACTTTC. This translates into CASSRPPGLAGGSGANVLTF.

Worth noting for this clone: This CDR3 fails to terminate in the conserved phenylalanine or tryptophan, so it likely reflects a read error. The DNA is omitted, as the CDR3 cannot be located on it reliably, and the CDR3 follows TCRdb's listing. J is TRBJ1-1 and V is TRBV6-8. CDR1 is MNHGY, CDR2 SAAAGT, per germline. Ends included, the CDR3 has 13 residues. CDR3 region: CASSYTGGTGSGI.

The rearrangement joins TRBV19 to TRBJ1-1, with 8 bases aligning to TRBD1. This CDR3 comprises 14 residues. Germline values: CDR1 LNHDA, CDR2 SQIVND (reference sequence). Losses at the gene ends were 10 bases for V and 4 bases for J; bases not matched to a gene: 11. The CDR3 DNA reads as TGTGCCACCCTGGACAGGGAATGGACCACTGAAGCTTTCTTT. Translated: CATLDREWTTEAFF.

This clone came up a few times. The V call is TRBV3-1 (or the pseudogene TRBV3-2), the J call TRBJ1-2; no clear D gene. Germline V gene sequence: CDR1 LGHDT, CDR2 YNNKEL (reference sequence). V was clipped by 1 base and J by 7 bases, with 4 bases between them. The CDR3 has 11 residues. CDR3 sequence reads: CASSQAGGYTF. In nucleotides, the CDR3 is TGTGCCAGCAGCCAAGCGGGTGGCTACACCTTC.

DNA for the CDR3: TGCGCCAGCAGCCCTACTCTTAATTCACCCCTCCACTTT. As protein: CASSPTLNSPLHF. The chain has TRBV5-1 and TRBJ1-6, with unresolved D. The CDR3 runs 13 residues. V gave up 4 bases and J gave up 6 bases, with 8 bases separating them. Germline CDR1 reads SGHRS; CDR2 reads YFSETQ.

The CDR3 is CASTIGDQETQYF. DNA of the CDR3: TGTGCCAGCACCATCGGAGACCAAGAGACCCAGTACTTC. The rearrangement links TRBV3-1 (or the pseudogene TRBV3-2) to TRBJ2-5; the D is unclear. Germline V lookup: CDR1 LGHDT, CDR2 YNNKEL (reference sequence). This CDR3 comprises 13 residues. The ends were cut back, 7 bases at V and 0 bases at J, with 9 bases in the middle.

This sequence joins TRBV5-1 and TRBJ1-5, with a possible D match to TRBD1 (6 bases). The CDR3 has 15 amino acids. CDR1 and CDR2 from the germline V gene are SGHRS and YFSETQ. V lost 2 bases and J lost 6, with 15 bases in between. The CDR3 loop is CASSFHGGAGQPQHF. DNA for the CDR3: TGCGCCAGCAGCTTCCACGGGGGGGCGGGTCAGCCCCAGCATTTT.

The chain is built from TRBV9 and TRBJ2-1, with 8 positions matching TRBD2. Per germline, CDR1 SGDLS and CDR2 YYNGEE. This CDR3 region has 16 residues. V shed 0 bases, J shed 2 bases, and the junction held 4 bases outside the gene matches. CDR3 protein: CASSVAGGPPYNEQFF. The CDR3 nucleotides read TGTGCCAGCAGCGTAGCGGGGGGGCCCCCCTACAATGAGCAGTTCTTC.

This chain's CDR3 is CAISESVRLDQPQHF. In DNA, the CDR3 is TGTGCCATCAGTGAGTCGGTGCGTCTCGATCAGCCCCAGCATTTT. V gene TRBV10-3 combines with J gene TRBJ1-5; no firm D call. The germline V gene encodes CDR1 ENHRY and CDR2 SYGVKD. V was clipped by 0 bases and J by 5 bases, with 11 bases between them. The length of the CDR3 is 15 residues.

This chain connects TRBV6-1 to TRBJ2-7; 7 bases agree with TRBD1. Germline CDR1 is MNHNS and CDR2 is SASEGT. The CDR3 is made up of 16 amino acids. With 0 bases clipped from V and 5 bases from J, the junction kept 10 bases outside the gene matches. Written as DNA, the CDR3 is TGTGCCAGCAGTGAAGCTCCCCAGGGGGATCGCCACGAGCAGTACTTC. It yields the protein CASSEAPQGDRHEQYF.

This chain links TRBV29-1 with TRBJ1-5; a possible D gene is TRBD1 (5 bases). Trimming removed 4 bases at V and 7 bases at J, with 11 bases between. Germline V CDR1 and CDR2: SQVTM, ANQGSEA. The CDR3 length is 12 residues. The CDR3 bases are TGCAGCGTTGTCACTGGGGGGCAGCCCCAGCATTTT. Translation gives CSVVTGGQPQHF.

This rearrangement joins TRBV5-1 to TRBJ2-3, with a tentative D call TRBD1 (5 bases). CDR3 length: 16 amino acids. V was clipped by 0 bases and J by 4 bases, with 15 bases between them. Germline V gene data show CDR1 as SGHRS and CDR2 as YFSETQ. In nucleotides, the CDR3 is TGCGCCAGCAGCTTGGAGCAGGGTCGTGGGGCAGATACGCAGTATTTT. It encodes CASSLEQGRGADTQYF. The variable domain in full, with the rest retrieved from reference TRBV5-1 and TRBJ2-3, is KAGVTQTPRYLIKTRGQQVTLSCSPISGHRSVSWYQQTPGQGLQFLFEYFSETQRNKGNFPGRFSGRQFSNSRSEMNVSTLELGDSALYLCASSLEQGRGADTQYFGPGTRLTVL.

The chain employs TRBV5-5 and TRBJ1-2, with 9 bases fitting TRBD1. The CDR3 is 15 residues long. Germline CDR1 reads SGHKS; CDR2 reads YYEKEE (reference sequence). Germline trimming cut 7 bases from V and 7 bases from J; bases unmatched to any gene: 14. The CDR3 DNA follows: TGTGCCAGCGCCTCCGATGGGGACAGGGTATCTGGCTACACCTTC. Translating it yields CASASDGDRVSGYTF.

This chain links TRBV9 with TRBJ2-3, with 10 bases identical to TRBD1. V gave up 2 bases and J gave up 1 base; unmatched junction bases: 1. Per germline, CDR1 SGDLS and CDR2 YYNGEE. This CDR3 has 15 amino acids. The CDR3 here is CASSVGTGGTDTQYF. CDR3 in DNA: TGTGCCAGCAGCGTGGGGACAGGGGGCACAGATACGCAGTATTTT.

This clone showed up just a few times. V gene TRBV27 combines with J gene TRBJ1-2; a weak D match, TRBD1 (5 bases). V was clipped by 10 bases and J by 6 bases, with 21 bases between them. The CDR3 spans 14 residues. CDR1 MNHEY and CDR2 SMNVEV come from the germline V gene (reference sequence). CDR3 amino acids: CATSVGAGVNGYTF. DNA for the CDR3: TGTGCCACCTCTGTAGGGGCCGGAGTCAATGGCTACACCTTC.

This chain links TRBV4-1 with TRBJ1-4; TRBD1 might be the D (6 bases). CDR3 size: 13 residues. V was pared by 1 base and J by 8 bases, with 8 bases between. In germline, CDR1 is MGHRA, CDR2 YSYEKL. The CDR3 DNA sequence: TGCGCCAGCAGCCAAGTGGACAGCGAAAAACTGTTTTTT. Translated: CASSQVDSEKLFF.

CDR3 loop: CASSQEHSGYEQYF. Here the CDR3 DNA reads TGTGCCAGCAGCCAAGAGCATTCGGGTTACGAGCAGTACTTC. The rearrangement joins TRBV3-1 (or the pseudogene TRBV3-2) to TRBJ2-7; D gene uncertain. The germline V gene has CDR1 LGHDT and CDR2 YNNKEL (reference sequence). The V gene lost 0 bases and the J gene lost 4 bases, with 10 bases spanning the gap. CDR3 length: 14 amino acids.

V and J are TRBV18 and TRBJ1-3, with D perhaps TRBD1 (6 bases). Deletions cut 7 bases from V and 0 bases from J, with 10 bases between. Germline lookup yields CDR1 KGHSH and CDR2 LQKENI. CDR3 length equals 14 residues. The CDR3: CASYQDSSGNTIYF. DNA of the CDR3: TGTGCCAGCTACCAGGACAGCTCTGGAAACACCATATATTTT. Full variable domain (outside the CDR3, taken from reference TRBV18 and TRBJ1-3): NAGVMQNPRHLVRRRGQEARLRCSPMKGHSHVYWYRQLPEEGLKFMVYLQKENIIDESGMPKERFSAEFPKEGPSILRIQQVVRGDSAAYFCASYQDSSGNTIYFGEGSWLTVV.

This chain joins TRBV5-3 and TRBJ1-5; maybe TRBD1 (5 bases). TRBV5-3 is known as an ORF, though its function is uncertain. V was clipped by 1 base and J by 4 bases, with 15 bases between them. The CDR3 runs 16 residues. For the CDR3, the DNA is TGTGCCAGAAGCTTGTCGGGACGGGGGGGAAATCAGCCCCAGCATTTT. It encodes CARSLSGRGGNQPQHF.

The chain has TRBV27 and TRBJ2-7; D might be TRBD1 (6 bases). CDR1 is MNHEY and CDR2 is SMNVEV in the germline V gene (reference sequence). The CDR3 length is 14 residues. V lost 5 bases to trimming and J lost 4 bases, with 15 bases between them. CDR3 residues: CASSVNRELYEQYF. The CDR3 DNA follows: TGTGCCAGCAGTGTAAACAGGGAACTATACGAGCAGTACTTC.

The chain has TRBV28 and TRBJ1-5; D perhaps matches TRBD1 (5 bases). Germline CDR1 reads MDHEN; CDR2 reads SYDVKM. V was clipped by 5 bases and J by 11 bases, with 10 bases between them. The CDR3 has 11 amino acids. In DNA form, the CDR3 reads TGTGCCAGCAGTACACAGGAAACCCAGCATTTT. Translating gives CASSTQETQHF.

V usage is TRBV5-1 and J usage is TRBJ1-4; 8 nucleotides line up with TRBD1. CDR3 size: 13 residues. CDR1 is SGHRS, CDR2 YFSETQ, per germline. Trimming at V came to 4 bases and at J to 8 bases, leaving 4 bases not matched to a gene. CDR3 residues: CASSGGQVEKLFF. Written as DNA, the CDR3 is TGCGCCAGCAGCGGGGGACAGGTGGAAAAACTGTTTTTT.

The rearrangement uses TRBV19 and TRBJ2-1, with 8 bases lining up with TRBD1. V was pared by 1 base and J by 3 bases, with 5 bases of the junction left unmatched. CDR1 and CDR2 (germline): LNHDA, SQIVND (reference sequence). CDR3 size: 16 residues. CDR3 residues: CASSIGDRINYNEQFF. The DNA of the CDR3 is TGTGCCAGTAGTATAGGGGACAGGATAAACTACAATGAGCAGTTCTTC.

The chain employs TRBV5-1 and TRBJ2-3; weak D call: TRBD2 (5 bases). V dropped 1 base and J dropped 1 base, with 13 bases sitting between them. The CDR3 totals 16 residues. CDR1 and CDR2 (germline): SGHRS, YFSETQ. In DNA form, the CDR3 reads TGCGCCAGCAGCTTGAAGATCGGTAGCGGCACAGATACGCAGTATTTT. Encoded protein: CASSLKIGSGTDTQYF. Using reference TRBV5-1 and TRBJ2-3 for the parts outside the CDR3, the full variable domain is KAGVTQTPRYLIKTRGQQVTLSCSPISGHRSVSWYQQTPGQGLQFLFEYFSETQRNKGNFPGRFSGRQFSNSRSEMNVSTLELGDSALYLCASSLKIGSGTDTQYFGPGTRLTVL.

This chain joins TRBV5-1 and TRBJ2-5, with TRBD2 matching 12 bases. The V gene's germline CDR1 is SGHRS and CDR2 YFSETQ. V trimming: 0 bases; J trimming: 2 bases; junction bases outside the gene matches: 8. The CDR3 totals 18 residues. The CDR3 bases are TGCGCCAGCAGCTTGGTTTCTAGCGGGGGGGCAGGACAAGAGACCCAGTACTTC. Protein: CASSLVSSGGAGQETQYF.

The chain is built from TRBV5-4 and TRBJ1-4; D is ambiguous. Germline V gives CDR1 SGHNT, CDR2 YYREEE (reference sequence). Trimming stripped 4 bases from V and 3 bases from J, with 10 bases between. The CDR3 consists of 14 residues. CDR3 protein: CASSRPEANEKLFF. The CDR3 DNA is TGTGCCAGCAGCCGGCCGGAGGCTAATGAAAAACTGTTTTTT.

This clone was seen just once. The chain is built from TRBV28 and TRBJ1-1, with 9 bases lining up with TRBD1. The CDR3 consists of 16 residues. Germline CDR1 MDHEN, CDR2 SYDVKM. Losses at the gene ends were 6 bases for V and 4 bases for J; bases not matched to a gene: 12. The CDR3: CASRPGQGWAGTEAFF. The CDR3 DNA follows: TGTGCCAGCAGACCGGGACAGGGATGGGCTGGCACTGAAGCTTTCTTT.

Of note for this clone: One end of the junction varies from germline; a read error may be responsible. The chain joins TRBV5-1 to TRBJ2-2; 8 positions match TRBD1. CDR1 and CDR2 (germline): SGHRS, YFSETQ. The CDR3 is 16 amino acids. CDR3 sequence: CASNLDGQGNTGELFF. DNA of the CDR3: TGCGCCAGCAACTTGGATGGACAGGGAAACACCGGGGAGCTGTTTTTT.

The rearrangement links TRBV9 to TRBJ1-1; D is possibly TRBD1 (5 bases). CDR1 is SGDLS and CDR2 is YYNGEE in the germline V gene. V lost 1 base and J lost 5, with 9 bases in between. The CDR3 is 13 amino acids. DNA for the CDR3: TGTGCCAGCAGCGTATCAGGGAGGACTGAAGCTTTCTTT. It is translated as CASSVSGRTEAFF.

The CDR3 nucleotides read TGTGCCAGCATCCGAGTAGGGACAGATAATCAGCCCCAGCATTTT. Amino acids: CASIRVGTDNQPQHF. The rearrangement links TRBV6-5 to TRBJ1-5; 7 bases map to TRBD1. Germline V gene data show CDR1 as MNHEY and CDR2 as SVGAGI. The CDR3 covers 15 residues. The ends lost 7 bases at V and 4 bases at J; junction bases unmatched: 10.

The V call is TRBV4-2, the J call TRBJ2-3; the match to TRBD2 covers 14 bases. V shed 0 bases and J 6 bases; nucleotides not matched to a gene: 8. Germline CDR1 and CDR2: LGHNA and YNFKEQ. CDR3 size: 18 residues. The CDR3 sequence is CASSQERLAGGPVDTQYF. For the CDR3, the DNA is TGTGCCAGCAGCCAAGAGCGACTAGCGGGGGGGCCAGTCGATACGCAGTATTTT.

Regarding this clone: Relative to the germline gene, one junction end is altered; a read error may explain this. The chain uses TRBV7-7 and TRBJ2-2; D perhaps matches TRBD2 (6 bases). Germline V gene lookup returns CDR1 SSHAT and CDR2 FNYEAQ (reference sequence). CDR3 length: 15 amino acids. This CDR3 is CASSLAVGGSGELFF. Here the CDR3 DNA reads TGTGCTAGCAGCTTAGCGGTGGGAGGCTCCGGGGAGCTGTTTTTT.